The clone carrying this T cell receptor (beta chain) was picked up one time. The antigen is undetermined. This sample includes further DNA sequences coding for the same CDR3. The entry originates in a study of shared clonotypes between healthy human individuals. Across the study: Aged 18 to 49, the donors were a couple of women and a few men. The study's findings and limits: Larger estimated richness was generally recorded for naive subsets relative to memory subsets.

TCRdb's copy holds only in-frame clones and misses some; the assay was immunoSEQ multiplex PCR. Among approximately 1.1 million clones, about 84% were seen once, and the ten largest hold 0.5% to 0.6%. The sequenced sample consisted of memory CD4+ T cells from PBMCs. Noted subset: CD45RA-negative fraction. This receptor was taken from a young man in good health. Some clones in this sample may be carry-over from other donors' samples.

The CDR3 here is CASSPSPQETQYF. The CDR3 region has the DNA TGCGCCAGCAGCCCCTCACCCCAAGAGACCCAGTACTTC. The chain couples TRBV5-1 to TRBJ2-5; D gene ambiguous. From germline, CDR1 is SGHRS and CDR2 YFSETQ. This CDR3 region has 13 residues. Trimming took 4 bases from V and 1 from J, leaving 8 bases between them.